This T cell receptor (beta chain) was recorded in a study of Ad26.COV2.S vaccination and SARS-CoV-2 variants. In the study overall: COV1001, an Ad26.COV2.S trial, supplied this vaccine-arm donor.

This CDR3 comprises 11 residues. The V gene's germline CDR1 is SQVTM and CDR2 ANQGSEA. Trimming took off 5 bases at V and 3 bases at J, with 6 bases between the two ends. As for treatment: some 20 received Ad26.COV2.S at low or high dose, single or two shots; 5 received placebo; per-sample allocation not given. Material that was analyzed had been drawn on day 63 after the first vaccine or placebo injection. TCRdb's table, derived via immunoSEQ multiplex PCR, lists solely in-frame clones and lacks some. The data show 400,000 to 500,000 clones, around 89% seen once. The receptor comes from a person aged 18-60 years who received the Ad26.COV2.S COVID-19 vaccine or a placebo. Sequenced material: peripheral blood, taken in a trial of Ad26.COV2.S vaccine versus placebo. The chain joins TRBV29-1 to TRBJ2-3; no firm D call. In nucleotides, the CDR3 is TGCAGCGTTCGTACAACAGATACGCAGTATTTT. Amino acid sequence: CSVRTTDTQYF.